These 5 T cell receptor beta chains share one sample of origin, sequenced in a study of cytomegalovirus exposure and HLA in healthy donors. PCR was performed using 60 Vbeta and 13 Jbeta primers. The repertoire was sequenced with immunoSEQ multiplex PCR; TCRdb's copy has only in-frame clones and lacks some. The sample gives about 100,000 clones, approximately 71% of which show up once; 16% is in the top ten. The specimen was PBMCs. The source is a woman under 30 in good health and CMV-seropositive.

This clone has only a few counts. The rearrangement links TRBV6-5 to TRBJ1-2, with D perhaps matching TRBD1 (5 bases). The V end lost 6 bases, the J end lost 4 bases, and 15 bases lay between the germline ends. This CDR3 contains 14 residues. Germline V gene sequence: CDR1 MNHEY, CDR2 SVGAGI. The CDR3 nucleotides read TGTGCCAGCAGAACAGGACTAATCAGCTATGGCTACACCTTC. Translation: CASRTGLISYGYTF.

This clone was found many times. V is TRBV5-6 and J is TRBJ2-3, with D uncertain. There are 15 residues in the CDR3. Deletions cut 2 bases from V and 2 bases from J, with 12 bases between. Germline V gene sequence: CDR1 SGHDT, CDR2 YYEEEE. CDR3: CASSFSEIPTDTQYF. DNA of the CDR3: TGTGCCAGCAGCTTCAGTGAAATCCCCACAGATACGCAGTATTTT.

The chain joins TRBV27 to TRBJ1-1; 11 bases match TRBD1. The CDR3 totals 17 residues. Unmatched junction bases numbered 6, after V lost 2 bases and J lost 1 base. The germline V gene has CDR1 MNHEY and CDR2 SMNVEV (reference sequence). The CDR3 coding sequence is TGTGCCAGCAGTTTACTCGGGACAGGGGGGCCGAACACTGAAGCTTTCTTT. Translating gives CASSLLGTGGPNTEAFF.

Written as DNA, the CDR3 is TGCGCCAGCAGCCTCCCCCCTAGCGGGGGGGCCAATGAGCAGTTCTTC. Residues: CASSLPPSGGANEQFF. The V call is TRBV4-1, the J call TRBJ2-1, with 12 bases lining up with TRBD2. CDR3 length: 16 residues. With 4 bases clipped from V and 6 bases from J, the junction kept 7 bases outside the gene matches. Germline CDR1 is MGHRA and CDR2 is YSYEKL.

A few counts support this clone. The rearrangement links TRBV29-1 to TRBJ2-6; D is possibly TRBD2 (5 bases). The CDR3 contains 13 residues. Trimming left V 4 bases short and J 4 bases short, with 8 bases between. Germline values: CDR1 SQVTM, CDR2 ANQGSEA. CDR3 region: CSVGRAGANVLTF. The DNA of the CDR3 is TGCAGCGTTGGGCGGGCAGGGGCCAACGTCCTGACTTTC. Full variable domain (remainder filled in from reference TRBV29-1 and TRBJ2-6): SAVISQKPSRDICQRGTSLTIQCQVDSQVTMMFWYRQQPGQSLTLIATANQGSEATYESGFVIDKFPISRPNLTFSTLTVSNMSPEDSSIYLCSVGRAGANVLTFGAGSRLTVL.